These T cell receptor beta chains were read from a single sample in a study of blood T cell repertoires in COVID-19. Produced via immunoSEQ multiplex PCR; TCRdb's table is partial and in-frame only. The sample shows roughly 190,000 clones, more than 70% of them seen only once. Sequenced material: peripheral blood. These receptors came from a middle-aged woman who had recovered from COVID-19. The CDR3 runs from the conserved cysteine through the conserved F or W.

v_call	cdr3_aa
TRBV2	CASRADTYNSPLHF
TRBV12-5	CASRGTGSYEQYF
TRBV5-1	CASSLGRGGADTQYF
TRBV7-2	CASSLVGDRGEKLFF
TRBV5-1	CASSLDNHNTEAFF
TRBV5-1	CASSVGQGIGETQYF
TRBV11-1	CASSIISGYNEQFF
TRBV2	CASTGTYSNQPQHF
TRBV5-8	CASSRGQGIHEQYF
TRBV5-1	CASSLDGGQLLGYTF
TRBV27	CASSLGGVGGYTF
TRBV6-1	CASSDGGSPPDTQYF
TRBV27	CASSSWTEKETQYF
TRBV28	CASSFLTGSSYEQYF
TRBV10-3	CAIMGSGGQDTFF
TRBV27	CASSPPGRDYNEQFF
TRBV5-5	CASSRQGSSYEQYF
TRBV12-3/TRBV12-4	CASSPGSYEQYF
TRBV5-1	CASSSRTGDNSPLHF
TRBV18	CASSNRGMGSYNEQFF
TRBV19	CASSIDRGDNSNQPQHF
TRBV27	CASSLNGGVNNEQFF
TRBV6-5	CASSFDRASTEAFF
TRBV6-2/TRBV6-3	CASSYPGLAMDEQYF
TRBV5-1	CASSLLAGGAGELFF
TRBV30	CAWSFRTNQPQHF
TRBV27	CASSPSSPYNEQFF
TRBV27	CASSLTGSTEAFF
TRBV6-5	CAGAGGVSTEAFF
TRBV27	CASSLRAPSYEQYF
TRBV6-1	CASSVAGGRYEQYF
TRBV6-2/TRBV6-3	CASSLGQGRNTEAFF
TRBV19	CASSPGTALYGYTF
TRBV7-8	CASSSTLRTEAFF
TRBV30	CAWSPALAEQFF
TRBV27	CASSLRGWGQTIYEQYF
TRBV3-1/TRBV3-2	CASSPGLAGNEQFF
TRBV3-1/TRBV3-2	CASSLHSGRIGNEQFF
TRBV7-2	CASRVRGAGDKGDIQYF